A single sample is the source of the 26 T cell receptor beta chains below, sequenced in a study of blood T cell repertoires in COVID-19. Assay used: immunoSEQ multiplex PCR; TCRdb lists only in-frame clones, some missing. This sample has 85,000 to 130,000 clones, with 60% to 85% found just once. The sample was peripheral blood. These receptors were obtained from a man older than 75 with COVID-19, enrolled during active disease.

The chain recombines TRBV9 with TRBJ2-2; 11 bases agree with TRBD2. Germline assignment: CDR1 SGDLS and CDR2 YYNGEE. Trimming cost V 4 bases and J 4 bases; bases outside gene matches: 12. The CDR3 loop spans 18 amino acids. The CDR3 sequence: CASSFQPMTSGITGELFF. The CDR3 DNA reads as TGTGCCAGCAGCTTTCAACCTATGACTAGCGGGATCACCGGGGAGCTGTTTTTT.

The chain has TRBV27 and TRBJ1-2, with 9 bases fitting TRBD1. CDR3 length: 15 residues. Germline V gene lookup returns CDR1 MNHEY and CDR2 SMNVEV (reference sequence). V lost 7 bases to trimming and J lost 7 bases; unmatched junction nucleotides: 13. The CDR3, as DNA: TGTGCCAGCACCGCGGCCGGGACAGGGATACGTGGCTACACCTTC. It yields the protein CASTAAGTGIRGYTF.

This clone was found a few times. This chain joins TRBV11-3 and TRBJ2-2; 9 bases fit TRBD1. V dropped 4 bases and J dropped 11; count of bases not matched to a gene: 11. This CDR3 has 15 amino acids. Germline V gives CDR1 SGHNT, CDR2 YENEEA. The CDR3 bases are TGTGCCAGCAGCTATGCCGGGACAGGGCCCCGTGAGCTGTTTTTT. This codes for CASSYAGTGPRELFF.

This chain uses TRBV5-4 with TRBJ2-7; possible D gene TRBD2, 5 bases. The CDR3 length is 14 residues. Germline CDR1 SGHNT, CDR2 YYREEE (reference sequence). The V and J ends lost 4 bases and 6 bases respectively, with 17 bases between them. The CDR3 here is CASSPGGRIGEQYF. The CDR3 DNA reads TGTGCCAGCAGCCCCGGAGGAAGGATCGGCGAGCAGTACTTC.

This clone occurred once. This sequence joins TRBV7-8 and TRBJ2-1, with TRBD1 identical over 7 bases. V gave up 1 base and J gave up 15 bases; unmatched junction bases: 6. The V gene's germline CDR1 is SGHVS and CDR2 FQNEAQ. This CDR3 has 12 residues. The CDR3 coding sequence is TGTGCCAGCAGCTTAGGTCAGGGGGATAGGTTCTTC. Protein product: CASSLGQGDRFF.

There are a few counts of this clone. The chain carries TRBV5-4 and TRBJ2-1, with D possibly matching TRBD2 (6 bases). The CDR3 sequence is 13 residues long. V lost 0 bases and J lost 6, with 7 bases in between. Germline V gene sequence: CDR1 SGHNT, CDR2 YYREEE (reference sequence). CDR3 amino acids: CASSLGTTNEQFF. The CDR3 DNA is TGTGCCAGCAGCTTGGGGACTACCAATGAGCAGTTCTTC.

The rearrangement links TRBV7-2 to TRBJ1-2, with D perhaps TRBD1 (6 bases). Germline-derived CDR1 and CDR2 are SGHTA and FQGNSA. This CDR3 contains 14 residues. Trimming stripped 3 bases from V and 6 bases from J, with 14 bases between. The CDR3, as DNA: TGTGCCAGCAGCTTCCGGTTACAGGGCCATGGCTACACCTTC. Translated, it gives CASSFRLQGHGYTF.

J is TRBJ2-5 and V is TRBV2, with D perhaps matching TRBD2 (5 bases). The CDR3 contains 14 residues. V was pared by 8 bases and J by 5 bases, with 18 bases between. Germline V CDR1 and CDR2: SNHLY, FYNNEI. This CDR3 is CASFLSASGETQYF. The CDR3 nucleotides read TGTGCCAGCTTCCTTTCAGCGTCGGGGGAGACCCAGTACTTC.

The V and J genes are TRBV7-9 and TRBJ2-1; 11 bases align to TRBD1. J lost 10 bases, V lost 2 bases, and 4 bases had no gene match. CDR3 length: 14 amino acids. Germline CDR1 is SEHNR and CDR2 is FQNEAQ (reference sequence). The CDR3 nucleotides read TGTGCCAGCAGCTTAAGGGACAGGGGGTTCGAGCAGTTCTTC. Translation gives CASSLRDRGFEQFF.

The chain recombines TRBV27 with TRBJ1-5; no reliable D call. In germline, CDR1 is MNHEY, CDR2 SMNVEV (reference sequence). The V end lost 8 bases, the J end lost 6 bases, and 11 bases lay between the germline ends. CDR3 length equals 12 residues. This chain's CDR3 is CASGSVRQPQHF. The CDR3, as DNA: TGTGCCAGCGGTTCGGTCCGTCAGCCCCAGCATTTT.

The chain couples TRBV28 to TRBJ2-7; 7 bases align to TRBD1. V was clipped by 5 bases and J by 3 bases; unmatched bases: 10. The germline gives CDR1 MDHEN, CDR2 SYDVKM. This CDR3 comprises 15 residues. CDR3 sequence (DNA): TGTGCCAGCAGTCCCGGGACAGCGCTAATCTACGAGCAGTACTTC. It is translated as CASSPGTALIYEQYF.

The V call is TRBV18, the J call TRBJ2-2, with D tentatively TRBD1 (5 bases). The germline gives CDR1 KGHSH, CDR2 LQKENI. The CDR3 has 14 amino acids. V lost 4 bases and J 3 bases, leaving 9 bases between the germline ends. CDR3 nucleotides: TGTGCCAGCTCACTCGACAGAGACACCGGGGAGCTGTTTTTT. Its protein product is CASSLDRDTGELFF.

The chain joins TRBV7-8 to TRBJ2-1; 10 nucleotides align to TRBD2. The germline V gene has CDR1 SGHVS and CDR2 FQNEAQ. The CDR3 is 13 residues long. The trim removed 10 bases at V and 5 bases at J, leaving 5 bases unmatched. CDR3 in DNA: TGTGCCACCCAGCGGGAGGGTAACAATGAGCAGTTCTTC. The encoded protein is CATQREGNNEQFF.

This clone was found a few times. CDR3 loop: CASSLERGPDGYTF. The DNA for the CDR3 is TGTGCCAGCAGCTTAGAGAGGGGGCCAGATGGCTACACCTTC. The chain has TRBV7-9 and TRBJ1-2; 7 nucleotides match TRBD1. V shed 1 base, J shed 6 bases, and the junction held 5 bases outside the gene matches. The germline V gene has CDR1 SEHNR and CDR2 FQNEAQ (reference sequence). The CDR3 length is 14 residues. The whole variable domain, filled in from reference TRBV7-9 and TRBJ1-2, reads DTGVSQNPRHKITKRGQNVTFRCDPISEHNRLYWYRQTLGQGPEFLTYFQNEAQLEKSRLLSDRFSAERPKGSFSTLEIQRTEQGDSAMYLCASSLERGPDGYTFGSGTRLTVV.

V usage is TRBV5-6 and J usage is TRBJ1-5, with D perhaps matching TRBD1 (6 bases). This CDR3 has 15 residues. Germline values: CDR1 SGHDT, CDR2 YYEEEE. V lost 2 bases and J lost 0, with 9 bases in between. The CDR3 bases are TGTGCCAGCAGCTTCGGGACAAATAGCAATCAGCCCCAGCATTTT. Its protein is CASSFGTNSNQPQHF.

The chain recombines TRBV6-5 with TRBJ2-7, with TRBD2 as a possible D gene (7 bases). The CDR3 has 13 amino acids. V lost 6 bases and J 3 bases, leaving 12 bases between the germline ends. From germline, CDR1 is MNHEY and CDR2 SVGAGI. This CDR3 reads CASRRGRDYEQYF. Written as DNA, the CDR3 is TGTGCCAGCAGAAGGGGGAGGGACTACGAGCAGTACTTC.

This clone was detected only a few times. The chain combines TRBV3-1 (or the pseudogene TRBV3-2) with TRBJ2-7; 8 bases fit TRBD2. Germline V gene sequence: CDR1 LGHDT, CDR2 YNNKEL (reference sequence). J lost 2 bases, V lost 1 base, and 7 bases had no gene match. This CDR3 is built from 16 residues. The CDR3 DNA reads TGTGCCAGCAGCCAAGGCGGGGGGAACGTTGCCTACGAGCAGTACTTC. This sequence encodes CASSQGGGNVAYEQYF.

This chain connects TRBV10-3 to TRBJ1-2; D is possibly TRBD1 (5 bases). There are 13 residues in the CDR3. Germline assignment: CDR1 ENHRY and CDR2 SYGVKD. Between the trimmed V and J ends, which lost 6 bases and 4 bases, there was a span of 12 bases. In DNA form, the CDR3 reads TGTGCCATCAGGATGGGGGGATTCTATGGCTACACCTTC. Translated, it gives CAIRMGGFYGYTF.

The genes are TRBV2 and TRBJ2-3; no firm D call. CDR1 and CDR2 from the germline V gene are SNHLY and FYNNEI. The CDR3 spans 12 residues. V was pared by 4 bases and J by 3 bases, with 5 bases between. DNA of the CDR3: TGTGCCAGCAGTGCGGTGACAGATACGCAGTATTTT. Its translation: CASSAVTDTQYF.

The sample holds a few counts of this clone. The chain is built from TRBV30 and TRBJ2-1; a possible D gene is TRBD2 (5 bases). V lost 0 bases and J 13 bases, leaving 7 bases between the germline ends. From germline, CDR1 is GTSNPN and CDR2 SVGIG (reference sequence). The CDR3 runs 10 residues. The CDR3 reads CAWSVRDQFF. Written as DNA, the CDR3 is TGTGCCTGGAGTGTACGGGATCAGTTCTTC.

In this sample, this clone turned up once. The chain links TRBV3-1 (or the pseudogene TRBV3-2) to TRBJ2-7, with 10 bases identical to TRBD2. Germline trimming cut 5 bases from V and 0 bases from J; bases unmatched to any gene: 4. Germline V lookup: CDR1 LGHDT, CDR2 YNNKEL (reference sequence). The CDR3 covers 15 residues. DNA of the CDR3: TGTGCCAGCAGCGAAGCGGGAGGGTCCTCCTACGAGCAGTACTTC. Amino acid sequence: CASSEAGGSSYEQYF.

V gene TRBV7-8 combines with J gene TRBJ1-1; D is unresolved. Between the trimmed V and J ends, which lost 5 bases and 0 bases, there was a span of 10 bases. The CDR3 runs 14 residues. Per germline, CDR1 SGHVS and CDR2 FQNEAQ. DNA of the CDR3: TGTGCCAGCAGCCCTGGACTGATGAACACTGAAGCTTTCTTT. The encoded protein is CASSPGLMNTEAFF.

The sample holds a few counts of this clone. The rearrangement links TRBV11-2 to TRBJ1-3, with 7 bases matching TRBD1. Trimming at V came to 4 bases and at J to 0 bases, leaving 0 bases not matched to a gene. CDR1 and CDR2 from the germline V gene are SGHAT and FQNNGV. The CDR3 is 14 amino acids. The CDR3 DNA reads TGTGCCAGCAGCTGGGACAGCTCTGGAAACACCATATATTTT. Translating gives CASSWDSSGNTIYF.

The rearrangement joins TRBV7-2 to TRBJ2-1; 11 bases match TRBD2. The junction had 4 bases not matched to a gene; V was cut back by 7 bases and J by 2 bases. The CDR3 consists of 15 residues. Germline assignment: CDR1 SGHTA and CDR2 FQGNSA. The DNA for the CDR3 is TGTGCCAGCACCCCGACTAGCGGGACCTACAATGAGCAGTTCTTC. It specifies CASTPTSGTYNEQFF.

This chain links TRBV6-2 or TRBV6-3 with TRBJ2-5; unclear D gene. Germline CDR1 reads MNHEY; CDR2 reads SVGEGT. Trimming took off 3 bases at V and 5 bases at J, with 7 bases between the two ends. The CDR3 has 12 residues. In DNA form, the CDR3 reads TGTGCCAGCAGTTATCTCCGGGAGACCCAGTACTTC. Translating gives CASSYLRETQYF.

V usage is TRBV6-5 and J usage is TRBJ1-1; D might be TRBD1 (5 bases). This CDR3 comprises 14 residues. V dropped 4 bases and J dropped 4 bases, with 13 bases sitting between them. Germline V gene lookup returns CDR1 MNHEY and CDR2 SVGAGI. The CDR3 DNA reads TGTGCCAGCAGTTTGTCTATGGGGCCCACTGAAGCTTTCTTT. Translating it yields CASSLSMGPTEAFF.